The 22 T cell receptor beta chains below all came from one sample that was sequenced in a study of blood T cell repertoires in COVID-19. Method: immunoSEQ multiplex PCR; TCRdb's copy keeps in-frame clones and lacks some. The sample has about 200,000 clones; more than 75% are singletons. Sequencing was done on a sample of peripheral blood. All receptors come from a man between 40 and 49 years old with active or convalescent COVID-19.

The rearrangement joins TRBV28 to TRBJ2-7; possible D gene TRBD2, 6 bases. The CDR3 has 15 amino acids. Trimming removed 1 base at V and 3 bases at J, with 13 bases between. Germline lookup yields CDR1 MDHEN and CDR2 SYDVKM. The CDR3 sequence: CASSLSGTGVYEQYF. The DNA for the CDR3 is TGTGCCAGCAGTTTATCAGGGACGGGGGTCTACGAGCAGTACTTC.

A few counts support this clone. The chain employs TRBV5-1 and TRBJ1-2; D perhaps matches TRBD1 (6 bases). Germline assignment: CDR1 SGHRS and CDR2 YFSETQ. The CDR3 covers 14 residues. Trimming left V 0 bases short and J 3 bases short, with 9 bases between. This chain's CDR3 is CASSLGGLDYGYTF. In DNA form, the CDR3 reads TGCGCCAGCAGCTTGGGGGGGCTCGACTATGGCTACACCTTC.

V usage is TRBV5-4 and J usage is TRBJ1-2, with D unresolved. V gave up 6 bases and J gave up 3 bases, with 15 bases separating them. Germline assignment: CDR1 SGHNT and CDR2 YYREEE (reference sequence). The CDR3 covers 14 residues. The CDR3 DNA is TGTGCCAGCACCTCCGCGACGGGTGACTATGGCTACACCTTC. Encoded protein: CASTSATGDYGYTF.

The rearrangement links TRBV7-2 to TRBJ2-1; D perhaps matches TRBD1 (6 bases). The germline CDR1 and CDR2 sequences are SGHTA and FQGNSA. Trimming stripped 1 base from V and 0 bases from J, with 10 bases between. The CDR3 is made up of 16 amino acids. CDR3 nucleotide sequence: TGTGCCAGCAGCTTAGACCCAGGGGCCTCCTACAATGAGCAGTTCTTC. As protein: CASSLDPGASYNEQFF.

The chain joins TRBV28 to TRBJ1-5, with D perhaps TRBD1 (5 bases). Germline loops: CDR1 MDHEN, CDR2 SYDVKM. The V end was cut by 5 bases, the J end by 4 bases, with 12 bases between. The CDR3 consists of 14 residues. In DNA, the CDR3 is TGTGCCAGCAGTGTGGGGGGAAAAAATCAGCCCCAGCATTTT. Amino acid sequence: CASSVGGKNQPQHF. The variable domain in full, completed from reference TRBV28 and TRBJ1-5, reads DVKVTQSSRYLVKRTGEKVFLECVQDMDHENMFWYRQDPGLGLRLIYFSYDVKMKEKGDIPEGYSVSREKKERFSLILESASTNQTSMYLCASSVGGKNQPQHFGDGTRLSIL.

CDR3 nucleotides: TGTGCCAGCAGCTTAGGCAGGGAAGGGCGGTATGGCTACACCTTC. Translating it yields CASSLGREGRYGYTF. This rearrangement joins TRBV11-2 to TRBJ1-2; TRBD1 is a possible D gene (5 bases). The V and J ends lost 1 base and 5 bases respectively, with 14 bases between them. Germline lookup yields CDR1 SGHAT and CDR2 FQNNGV. The CDR3 sequence is 15 residues long.

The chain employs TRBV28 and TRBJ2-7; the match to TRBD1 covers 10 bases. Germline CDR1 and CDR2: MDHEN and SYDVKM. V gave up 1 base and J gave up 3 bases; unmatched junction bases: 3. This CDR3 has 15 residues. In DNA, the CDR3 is TGTGCCAGCAGTTTATCGGGACAGGGGATCTACGAGCAGTACTTC. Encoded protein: CASSLSGQGIYEQYF.

CDR3 in DNA: TGTGCCAGCACCAACGGGGGTAATCAGCCCCAGCATTTT. Amino acids: CASTNGGNQPQHF. The chain combines TRBV6-5 with TRBJ1-5, with D possibly matching TRBD1 (5 bases). The germline V gene encodes CDR1 MNHEY and CDR2 SVGAGI. V gave up 7 bases and J gave up 4 bases, with 11 bases separating them. This CDR3 has 13 residues.

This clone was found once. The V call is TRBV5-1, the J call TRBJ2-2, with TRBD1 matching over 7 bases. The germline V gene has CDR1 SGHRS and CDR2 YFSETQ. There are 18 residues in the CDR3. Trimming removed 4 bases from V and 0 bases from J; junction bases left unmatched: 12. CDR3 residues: CASSRLLTGTANTGELFF. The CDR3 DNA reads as TGCGCCAGCAGCCGACTTTTAACCGGGACAGCGAACACCGGGGAGCTGTTTTTT. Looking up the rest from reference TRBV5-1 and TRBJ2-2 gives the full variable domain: KAGVTQTPRYLIKTRGQQVTLSCSPISGHRSVSWYQQTPGQGLQFLFEYFSETQRNKGNFPGRFSGRQFSNSRSEMNVSTLELGDSALYLCASSRLLTGTANTGELFFGEGSRLTVL.

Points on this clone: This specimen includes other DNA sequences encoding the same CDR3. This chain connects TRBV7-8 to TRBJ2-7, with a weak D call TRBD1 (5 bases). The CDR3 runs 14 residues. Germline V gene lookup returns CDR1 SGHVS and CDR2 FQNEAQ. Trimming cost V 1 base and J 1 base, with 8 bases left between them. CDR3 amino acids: CASSLVQGSYEQYF. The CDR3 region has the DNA TGTGCCAGCAGCTTAGTCCAGGGTTCCTACGAGCAGTACTTC. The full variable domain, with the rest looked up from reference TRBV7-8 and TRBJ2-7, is GAGVSQSPRYKVAKRGQDVALRCDPISGHVSLFWYQQALGQGPEFLTYFQNEAQLDKSGLPSDRFFAERPEGSVSTLKIQRTQQEDSAVYLCASSLVQGSYEQYFGPGTRLTVT.

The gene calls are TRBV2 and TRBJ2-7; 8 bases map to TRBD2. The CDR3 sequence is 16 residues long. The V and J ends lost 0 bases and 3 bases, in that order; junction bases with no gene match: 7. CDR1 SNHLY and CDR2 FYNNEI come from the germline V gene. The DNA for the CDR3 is TGTGCCAGCAGTGAAGCGGGTCGGGGGGGTCTCTACGAGCAGTACTTC. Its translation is CASSEAGRGGLYEQYF. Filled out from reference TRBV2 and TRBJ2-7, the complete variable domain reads EPEVTQTPSHQVTQMGQEVILRCVPISNHLYFYWYRQILGQKVEFLVSFYNNEISEKSEIFDDQFSVERPDGSNFTLKIRSTKLEDSAMYFCASSEAGRGGLYEQYFGPGTRLTVT.

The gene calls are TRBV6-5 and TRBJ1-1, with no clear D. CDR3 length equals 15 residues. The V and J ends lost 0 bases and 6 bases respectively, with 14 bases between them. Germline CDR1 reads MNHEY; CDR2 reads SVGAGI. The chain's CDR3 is CASSYSNTGGSEAFF. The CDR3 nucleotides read TGTGCCAGCAGTTACTCGAATACCGGCGGGTCTGAAGCTTTCTTT.

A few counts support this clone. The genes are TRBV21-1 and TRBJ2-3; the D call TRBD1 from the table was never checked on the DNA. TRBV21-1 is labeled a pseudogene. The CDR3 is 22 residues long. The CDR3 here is CASSKEGPSGRDRGQNTDTQYF. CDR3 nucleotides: TGTGCCAGCAGCAAAGAGGGCCCGAGTGGAAGGGACAGGGGGCAGAACACAGATACGCAGTATTTT.

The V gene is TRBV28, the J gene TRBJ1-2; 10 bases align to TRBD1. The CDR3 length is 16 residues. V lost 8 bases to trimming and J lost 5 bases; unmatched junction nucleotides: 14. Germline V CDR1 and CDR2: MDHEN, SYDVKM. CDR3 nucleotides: TGTGCCAGCTATTCCCTCATTGGGACAGGGGAATATGGCTACACCTTC. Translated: CASYSLIGTGEYGYTF.

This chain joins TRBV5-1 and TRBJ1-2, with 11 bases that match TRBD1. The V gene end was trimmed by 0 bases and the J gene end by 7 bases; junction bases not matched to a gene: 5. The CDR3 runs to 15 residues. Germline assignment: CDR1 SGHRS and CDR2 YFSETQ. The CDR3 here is CASSLGDRGYSGYTF. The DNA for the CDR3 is TGCGCCAGCAGCTTGGGGGACAGGGGGTACTCTGGCTACACCTTC.

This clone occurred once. The CDR3 here is CASSEGIGHPTLHF. In DNA form, the CDR3 reads TGTGCCAGCAGTGAAGGTATTGGCCATCCGACCCTCCACTTT. The chain links TRBV25-1 to TRBJ1-6; D ambiguous. This CDR3 comprises 14 residues. V was pared by 2 bases and J by 14 bases, with 16 bases between. Germline values: CDR1 MGHDK, CDR2 SYGVNS.

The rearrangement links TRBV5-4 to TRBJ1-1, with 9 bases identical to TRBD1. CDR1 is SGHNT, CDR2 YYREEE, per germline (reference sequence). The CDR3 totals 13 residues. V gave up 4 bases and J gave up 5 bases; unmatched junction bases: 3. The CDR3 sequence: CASSTGGRTEAFF. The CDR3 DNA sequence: TGTGCCAGCAGCACAGGGGGCCGTACTGAAGCTTTCTTT.

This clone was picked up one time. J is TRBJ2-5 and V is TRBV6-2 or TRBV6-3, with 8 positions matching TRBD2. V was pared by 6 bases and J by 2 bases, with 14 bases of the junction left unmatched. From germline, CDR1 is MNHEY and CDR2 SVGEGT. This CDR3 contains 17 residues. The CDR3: CASSLTRLAISQETQYF. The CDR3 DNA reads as TGTGCCAGCAGCCTCACGCGACTAGCGATTTCTCAAGAGACCCAGTACTTC.

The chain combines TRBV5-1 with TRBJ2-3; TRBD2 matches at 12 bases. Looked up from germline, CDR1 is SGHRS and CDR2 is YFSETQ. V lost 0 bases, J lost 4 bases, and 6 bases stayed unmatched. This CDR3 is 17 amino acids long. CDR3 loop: CASSLVTSGRYADTQYF. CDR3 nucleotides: TGCGCCAGCAGCTTGGTAACTAGCGGGAGGTATGCAGATACGCAGTATTTT.

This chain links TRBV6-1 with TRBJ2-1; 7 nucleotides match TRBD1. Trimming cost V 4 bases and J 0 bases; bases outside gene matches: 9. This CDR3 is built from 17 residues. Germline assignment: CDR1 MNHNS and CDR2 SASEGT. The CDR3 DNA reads TGTGCCAGCAGTGGGTGGACAGGCGTACACTCCTACAATGAGCAGTTCTTC. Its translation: CASSGWTGVHSYNEQFF.

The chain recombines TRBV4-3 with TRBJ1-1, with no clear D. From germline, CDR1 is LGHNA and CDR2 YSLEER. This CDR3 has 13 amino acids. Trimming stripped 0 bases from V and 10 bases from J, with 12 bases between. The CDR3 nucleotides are TGCGCCAGCAGCCAAGATTTTGGCCTTGTAGCTTTCTTT. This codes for CASSQDFGLVAFF.

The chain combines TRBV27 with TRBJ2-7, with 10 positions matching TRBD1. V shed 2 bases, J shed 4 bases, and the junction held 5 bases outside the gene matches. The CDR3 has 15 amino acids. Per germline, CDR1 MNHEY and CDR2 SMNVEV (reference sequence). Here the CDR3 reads CASSLKGTGVYEQYF. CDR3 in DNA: TGTGCCAGCAGTTTAAAAGGGACAGGGGTATACGAGCAGTACTTC.